What follows are 8 T cell receptor beta chains derived from one specimen sequenced in a study of blood T cells in healthy people across ages. Combining a sample-barcoded 5' primer with a J-beta primer mix, a second PCR ran for roughly 6 to 11 cycles. TCRdb recomputed calls from the 5' RACE reads with MiXCR, one row per CDR3 protein. The sample has approximately 670,000 distinct CDR3 sequences, around two fifths seen once. The sequencing sample was made of blood. The receptors were gathered from a man aged 80 or over in good health.

The table lists this clonotype with a few counts. The CDR3 spells CASSQEGEGRYNEQFF. CDR3 nucleotide sequence: TGTGCCAGCAGCCAAGAGGGTGAGGGCAGATACAATGAGCAGTTCTTC. The rearrangement joins TRBV3-1 to TRBJ2-1; D is possibly TRBD2 (5 bases). This CDR3 is built from 16 residues. Trimming cost V 0 bases and J 4 bases, with 13 bases left between them. CDR1 LGHDT and CDR2 YNNKEL come from the germline V gene (reference sequence).

A note on this clonotype: This sequence may be a read error, since a much larger clone differs from it by one base. The J gene is TRBJ2-7, the V gene TRBV29-1; D is perhaps TRBD1 (5 bases). This CDR3 is 12 amino acids long. Trimming shortened V by 4 bases and J by 2 bases, and 9 bases separated the two germline ends. CDR1 is SQVTM and CDR2 is ANQGSEA in the germline V gene. CDR3 bases: TGCAGCGTTGCTGACAGCGCCTACGAGCAGTACTTC. Residues: CSVADSAYEQYF.

This chain uses TRBV15 with TRBJ2-7; 10 nucleotides align to TRBD1. V was pared by 1 base and J by 2 bases, with 8 bases of the junction left unmatched. There are 17 residues in the CDR3. CDR1 is LNHNV, CDR2 YYDKDF, per germline (reference sequence). As DNA, the CDR3 is TGTGCCACCAGCAGAGTTAAACCGGGACAGGGGACCTACGAGCAGTACTTC. This gives the protein CATSRVKPGQGTYEQYF. Looking up the rest from reference TRBV15 and TRBJ2-7 gives the full variable domain: DAMVIQNPRYQVTQFGKPVTLSCSQTLNHNVMYWYQQKSSQAPKLLFHYYDKDFNNEADTPDNFQSRRPNTSFCFLDIRSPGLGDTAMYLCATSRVKPGQGTYEQYFGPGTRLTVT.

The table lists this clonotype with a few counts. The chain carries TRBV11-1 and TRBJ2-1, with 14 bases lining up with TRBD2. Germline assignment: CDR1 SGHAT and CDR2 FQDESV (reference sequence). Trimming took 6 bases from V and 5 from J; bases not matched to a gene: 6. This CDR3 comprises 16 residues. CDR3 nucleotide sequence: TGTGCCAGCAGTTATGGACTAGCGGGAGGTGACAATGAGCAGTTCTTC. Protein: CASSYGLAGGDNEQFF.

This clonotype has just a few counts. The J gene is TRBJ2-2, the V gene TRBV5-5; 9 nucleotides line up with TRBD2. Germline V gene sequence: CDR1 SGHKS, CDR2 YYEKEE (reference sequence). This CDR3 has 16 amino acids. V was pared by 4 bases and J by 1 base, with 5 bases of the junction left unmatched. The DNA for the CDR3 is TGTGCCAGCAGCCAAGGGACTAGCCGGAACACCGGGGAGCTGTTTTTT. Translated: CASSQGTSRNTGELFF. Supplemented by reference TRBV5-5 and TRBJ2-2, the full variable domain reads DAGVTQSPTHLIKTRGQQVTLRCSPISGHKSVSWYQQVLGQGPQFIFQYYEKEERGRGNFPDRFSARQFPNYSSELNVNALLLGDSALYLCASSQGTSRNTGELFFGEGSRLTVL.

The rearrangement links TRBV28 to TRBJ2-1; 9 bases agree with TRBD2. This CDR3 is built from 17 residues. Germline CDR1 reads MDHEN; CDR2 reads SYDVKM. Trimming cost V 5 bases and J 6 bases; bases outside gene matches: 14. DNA of the CDR3: TGTGCCAGCAGTCCGGCCCGCCGGGGACTAGCTAGCAATGAGCAGTTCTTC. The encoded protein is CASSPARRGLASNEQFF.

The rearrangement uses TRBV20-1 and TRBJ2-7, with 11 bases lining up with TRBD2. CDR1 and CDR2 from the germline V gene are DFQATT and SNEGSKA (reference sequence). The CDR3 runs to 14 residues. The ends lost 5 bases at V and 0 bases at J; junction bases unmatched: 3. CDR3: CSAVGTSGSYEQYF. The CDR3 DNA reads as TGCAGTGCTGTCGGGACTAGCGGCTCCTACGAGCAGTACTTC.

This clonotype was detected a few times. This chain links TRBV7-2 with TRBJ2-2; a possible D gene is TRBD1 (6 bases). There are 15 residues in the CDR3. Germline V lookup: CDR1 SGHTA, CDR2 FQGNSA. V was pared by 8 bases and J by 2 bases, with 15 bases between. DNA for the CDR3: TGTGCCAGCGGGGGCCCCAACCGAAACACCGGGGAGCTGTTTTTT. This codes for CASGGPNRNTGELFF.